Listed below are T cell receptor beta chains from one sample, sequenced in a study of Graves' ophthalmopathy and Graves' hyperthyroidism. One entry per CDR3 protein, called by TCRdb with MiXCR from the multiplex PCR reads. In the table there are around 170,000 distinct CDR3 sequences, approximately 40% of which are singletons. Sequenced input: peripheral blood. The receptors here all came from a woman aged 40 to 50 with Graves' ophthalmopathy. Both conserved end residues are part of each CDR3. The order of the fields is clone size, J gene, V gene, D gene, CDR3 length, CDR3 DNA, CDR3 protein. A D gene is named only where the DNA matches it firmly. Clone size appears in some rows only: once, few, many, or a class for an expanded clone.

NA,TRBJ1-3,TRBV28,NA,12,TGTGCCAGCGCTTACTCTGGAAACACCATATATTTT,CASAYSGNTIYF
few,TRBJ2-2,TRBV18,NA,17,TGTGCCAGCTCACGGAACTCCGGGAGTCGGTCTTCCGGGGAGCTGTTTTTT,CASSRNSGSRSSGELFF
many,TRBJ1-2,TRBV30,NA,12,TGTGCCTGGACAACAGGGCCTGGTGGCTACACCTTC,CAWTTGPGGYTF
NA,TRBJ2-7,TRBV7-9,NA,11,TGTGCCAGCAGCGCCGGCGGCCGGAAGTACTTC,CASSAGGRKYF
many,TRBJ1-5,TRBV7-2,TRBD1,15,TGTGCCAGCAGCCCCTGGGACAGTAGCAATCAGCCCCAGCATTTT,CASSPWDSSNQPQHF
many,TRBJ2-5,TRBV24-1,TRBD1,15,TGTGCCACCAGTGGTCCCGGGACAGCTGAAGAGACCCAGTACTTC,CATSGPGTAEETQYF
NA,TRBJ2-7,TRBV24-1,NA,13,TGTGCCACCAGTGATTTCCCCGGCAACGAGCAGTACTTC,CATSDFPGNEQYF
NA,TRBJ2-7,TRBV27,NA,13,TGTGCCAGCAGTTACTCGACAGGAAGGGAGCAGTACTTC,CASSYSTGREQYF
NA,TRBJ2-5,TRBV6-5,TRBD2,15,TGTGCCAGCAGTTATTCGAGGACTAGCGCGAAGACCCAGTACTTC,CASSYSRTSAKTQYF
many,TRBJ2-4,TRBV13,NA,13,TGTGCCAGCAGCTTACATACTCGAAACATTCAGTACTTC,CASSLHTRNIQYF
many,TRBJ2-7,TRBV28,TRBD2,20,TGTGCCAGCAGTTTTGGGGGGGTAATTTCGAGCGGGAGGTCTCCCTACGAGCAGTACTTC,CASSFGGVISSGRSPYEQYF
medium-sized,TRBJ2-7,TRBV7-2,TRBD2,14,TGTGCCAGCAGGGCTAGCGGAGGATCCTACGAGCAGTACTTC,CASRASGGSYEQYF
NA,TRBJ1-5,TRBV15,TRBD1,16,TGTGCCACCAGCAGAGATGGGGACAGGGGTAGCCAGCCCCAGCATTTT,CATSRDGDRGSQPQHF
NA,TRBJ1-5,TRBV6-1,NA,15,TGTGCCAGCAGACCCGGGGAAGTACCGAATCAGCCCCAGCATTTT,CASRPGEVPNQPQHF
NA,TRBJ2-7,TRBV7-6,TRBD2,18,TGTGCCAGCAGCGATGGGACTAGCGGGCCTCCTCTCGACTACGAGCAGTACTTC,CASSDGTSGPPLDYEQYF
NA,TRBJ2-7,TRBV5-1,NA,13,TGCGCCAGCAGCTGGATTACTAGCACCGAGCAGTACTTC,CASSWITSTEQYF
NA,TRBJ1-1,TRBV29-1,NA,11,TGCAGCGTTGAGGAGGCGGTCGGCGCCTTCTTT,CSVEEAVGAFF
few,TRBJ1-5,TRBV28,NA,15,TGTGCCAGCAGTTTATTAGCGGTTAGCAATCAGCCCCAGCATTTT,CASSLLAVSNQPQHF
few,TRBJ2-5,TRBV11-2,TRBD2,18,TGTGCCAGCAGCCCACTTACTCCTAGCGGGACGTACCAAGAGACCCAGTACTTC,CASSPLTPSGTYQETQYF
many,TRBJ1-2,TRBV7-2,NA,11,TGTGCCAGCAGCAATACTTGGGGCTACACCTTC,CASSNTWGYTF
NA,TRBJ2-7,TRBV11-2,TRBD2,16,TGTGCCAGCAGCTTAGTGGCTAGCGGGAGGGTCTACGAGCAGTACTTC,CASSLVASGRVYEQYF
few,TRBJ2-7,TRBV2,NA,14,TGTGCCAGCAGTGAGGCGGGGCCTGACTACGAGCAGTACTTC,CASSEAGPDYEQYF
many,TRBJ1-1,TRBV5-1,NA,13,TGCGCCAGCAGCGCCTCGATGAACACTGAAGCTTTCTTT,CASSASMNTEAFF
NA,TRBJ1-5,TRBV12-3/TRBV12-4,TRBD1,12,TGTGCCATTGGACAGGGGAATCAGCCCCAGCATTTT,CAIGQGNQPQHF
many,TRBJ1-3,TRBV4-1,NA,14,TGCGCCAGCAGCCAAAACAGGGCTGGAAACACCATATATTTT,CASSQNRAGNTIYF
few,TRBJ2-5,TRBV27,TRBD2,16,TGTGCCAGCAGTTCCCCTCTAGCGGGAGGGGACGAGACCCAGTACTTC,CASSSPLAGGDETQYF
NA,TRBJ2-7,TRBV7-9,TRBD1,12,TGTGCCGCCGAAACAGGGGTTTACGAGCAGTACTTC,CAAETGVYEQYF
NA,TRBJ1-1,TRBV20-1,TRBD1,13,TGCACCGCTAACCGGGGACAGAAGTTATCCGCTTTCTTT,CTANRGQKLSAFF
NA,TRBJ1-2,TRBV28,NA,14,TGTGCCAGCATGACCAGCAGGGGTACCTATGGCTACACCTTC,CASMTSRGTYGYTF
many,TRBJ1-1,TRBV6-5,NA,15,TGTGCCAGCAGTTACTCTGGGGCCCGGGGGACTGAAGCTTTCTTT,CASSYSGARGTEAFF
NA,TRBJ1-2,TRBV2,NA,13,TGTGCCAGCAGTGCGGGACGAGGTGGGGGCTACACCTTC,CASSAGRGGGYTF
NA,TRBJ2-7,TRBV25-1,TRBD2,15,TGTGCCAGCAGTGAAGAAGCGGGAGGGACCAACGAGCAGTACTTC,CASSEEAGGTNEQYF
NA,TRBJ2-2,TRBV29-1,NA,15,TGCAGCGTTGCCTTTGCGGGGCGAGTGGCCGGGGAGCTGTTTTTT,CSVAFAGRVAGELFF
NA,TRBJ2-5,TRBV6-2/TRBV6-3,NA,14,TGTGCCAGCAGTCCCGGGACTGCAAAAGAGACCCAGTACTTC,CASSPGTAKETQYF
many,TRBJ2-7,TRBV3-1,NA,14,TGTGCCAGCAGCCAAGATGGGGGCGTCTACGAGCAGTACTTC,CASSQDGGVYEQYF
many,TRBJ2-5,TRBV12-3/TRBV12-4,TRBD2,14,TGTGCCAGCAGTTTAGGGACTAGCTCGGAGACCCAGTACTTC,CASSLGTSSETQYF
many,TRBJ2-7,TRBV6-5,TRBD1,15,TGTGCCAGCAGCCGAAAGGGTGCAGGGGGCTACGAGCAGTACTTC,CASSRKGAGGYEQYF
NA,TRBJ2-5,TRBV7-8,NA,15,TGTGCCAGCAGCTTAGTCCTCGTTTTCGGAGAGACCCAGTACTTC,CASSLVLVFGETQYF
NA,TRBJ2-7,TRBV30,NA,12,TGTGCCTGGAGTGGGGGGATTTACGAGCAGTACTTC,CAWSGGIYEQYF
many,TRBJ1-2,TRBV3-1,NA,14,TGTGCCAGCAGCCCACGGACGGCCGGCTATGGCTACACCTTC,CASSPRTAGYGYTF
NA,TRBJ2-5,TRBV12-3/TRBV12-4,NA,13,TGTGCCAGCAGTACCGCTAGAGTCGGGACCCAGTACTTC,CASSTARVGTQYF
many,TRBJ1-5,TRBV6-5,NA,14,TGTGCCAGCAGTTCGTCTGGGGTTGGTCAGCCCCAGCATTTT,CASSSSGVGQPQHF
many,TRBJ1-3,TRBV6-2/TRBV6-3,NA,14,TGTGCCAGCAGGCCGGGACATTCCGGAAACACCATATATTTT,CASRPGHSGNTIYF
NA,TRBJ1-1,TRBV19,TRBD1,14,TGTGCCAGTAGGACAGGGAGTTGGAGCACTGAAGCTTTCTTT,CASRTGSWSTEAFF
NA,TRBJ2-4,TRBV6-1,TRBD1,15,TGTGCCAGCAACCCTATCGAAGGACAGGGTGACATTCAGTACTTC,CASNPIEGQGDIQYF
many,TRBJ1-2,TRBV27,NA,13,TGTGCCAGCAGTTCGGCCGCCCGGCAGGGCTACACCTTC,CASSSAARQGYTF
many,TRBJ2-2,TRBV7-2,NA,15,TGTGCCAGCAGCACGGCTAGGGGGTACTTCGGGGAGCTGTTTTTT,CASSTARGYFGELFF
once,TRBJ2-5,TRBV7-2,NA,12,TGTGCCAGCACCTCACAGGGAGAGACCCAGTACTTC,CASTSQGETQYF
many,TRBJ1-1,TRBV6-2/TRBV6-3,NA,13,TGTGCCAGCAGTTACAACGGACAGCGAAAAGCTTTCTTT,CASSYNGQRKAFF
many,TRBJ1-2,TRBV19,NA,14,TGTGCCAGTAGCCTTTCCGGGACAACCTATGGCTACACCTTC,CASSLSGTTYGYTF
NA,TRBJ1-1,TRBV19,NA,12,TGTGCCAGTAGTGCCCCGGGGAGGGATGCTTTCTTT,CASSAPGRDAFF
many,TRBJ1-2,TRBV10-2,TRBD1,15,TGCGCCAGCAGTGAAAGACAGGGAAACCGCTATGGCTACACCTTC,CASSERQGNRYGYTF
many,TRBJ2-7,TRBV2,NA,14,TGTGCCAGCAGTATTACCGGCCGGACCTACGAGCAGTACTTC,CASSITGRTYEQYF
many,TRBJ2-7,TRBV28,TRBD1,12,TGTGCCAGCAGTTCAGGTCCCAGGGGGCTCTACTTC,CASSSGPRGLYF